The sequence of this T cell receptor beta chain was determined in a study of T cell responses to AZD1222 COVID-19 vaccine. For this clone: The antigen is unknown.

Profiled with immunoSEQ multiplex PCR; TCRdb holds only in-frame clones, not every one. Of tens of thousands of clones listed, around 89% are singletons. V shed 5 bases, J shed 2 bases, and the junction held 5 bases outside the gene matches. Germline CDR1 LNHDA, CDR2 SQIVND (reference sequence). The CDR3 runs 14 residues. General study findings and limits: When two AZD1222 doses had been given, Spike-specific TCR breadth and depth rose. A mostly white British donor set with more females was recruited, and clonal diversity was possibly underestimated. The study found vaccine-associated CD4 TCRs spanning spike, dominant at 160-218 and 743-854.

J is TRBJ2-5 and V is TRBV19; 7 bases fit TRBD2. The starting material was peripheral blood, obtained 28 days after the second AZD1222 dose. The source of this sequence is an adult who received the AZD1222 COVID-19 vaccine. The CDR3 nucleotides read TGTGCCAGTAGTGGGGGGGAGCCTCAAGAGACCCAGTACTTC. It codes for CASSGGEPQETQYF.